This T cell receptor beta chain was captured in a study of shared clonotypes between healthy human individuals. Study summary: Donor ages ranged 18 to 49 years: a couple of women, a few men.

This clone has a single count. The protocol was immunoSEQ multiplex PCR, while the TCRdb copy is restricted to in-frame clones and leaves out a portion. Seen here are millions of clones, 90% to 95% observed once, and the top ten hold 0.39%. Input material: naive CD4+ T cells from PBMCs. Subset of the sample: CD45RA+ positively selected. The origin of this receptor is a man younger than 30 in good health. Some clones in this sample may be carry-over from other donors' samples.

Here the CDR3 reads CASSSRSGGSAPGELFF. CDR3 bases: TGTGCCAGCAGCTCCCGGTCCGGCGGGAGCGCCCCCGGGGAGCTGTTTTTT. This chain uses TRBV9 with TRBJ2-2, with 7 bases aligning to TRBD2. Germline-derived CDR1 and CDR2 are SGDLS and YYNGEE. This CDR3 region has 17 residues. Trimming removed 4 bases from V and 6 bases from J; junction bases left unmatched: 15.